This T cell receptor (beta chain) was obtained from a study of T cell clones after liver transplantation. About the research overall: Post-transplant blood was tracked for graft-donor-reactive T cell clones identified in a pre-transplant mixed lymphocyte reaction. Three of eight recipients were HCV-positive; others had non-autoimmune, non-viral indications. At least one year of complete immunosuppression withdrawal without enzymes over twice normal defined tolerance.

V gave up 1 base and J gave up 3 bases, with 13 bases separating them. The germline gives CDR1 SGHAT, CDR2 FQNNGV. The CDR3 runs 15 residues. Clones were read by immunoSEQ multiplex PCR, and TCRdb kept only the in-frame ones, dropping some. The sample has tens of thousands of clones; 90% to 95% are singletons. This receptor was taken from a human patient who received a liver transplant. Some T cells may have come from the graft donor. Sequences were derived from CD4+ T cells from blood, sampled around 25 months after liver transplant. The gene calls are TRBV11-2 and TRBJ2-7; D may correspond to TRBD1 or TRBD2 (5 bases each). As DNA, the CDR3 is TGTGCCAGCAGCTTAGGCCGGGGTGGGGGCTACGAGCAGTACTTC. Translated: CASSLGRGGGYEQYF.